Following are 27 T cell receptor beta chains from one sample sequenced in a study of cytomegalovirus exposure and HLA in healthy donors. PCR amplification relied on 60 Vbeta primers (plus 13 Jbeta primers). Clones were read by immunoSEQ multiplex PCR, and TCRdb kept only the in-frame ones, dropping some. The sample includes around 170,000 clones, approximately 71% of them seen just once. Sample: PBMCs. The receptors shown here come from a girl between 10 and 17 years old in good health and CMV-seronegative.

The rearrangement uses TRBV5-1 and TRBJ1-1; 8 bases fit TRBD1. With 2 bases clipped from V and 6 bases from J, the junction kept 18 bases outside the gene matches. The CDR3 has 18 amino acids. Germline V gene sequence: CDR1 SGHRS, CDR2 YFSETQ. CDR3 residues: CASSFWSTGALSGAEAFF. In DNA form, the CDR3 reads TGCGCCAGCAGCTTCTGGTCGACAGGGGCCCTATCTGGGGCTGAAGCTTTCTTT.

The rearrangement uses TRBV7-9 and TRBJ2-7, with D uncertain. The CDR3 is made up of 11 amino acids. Germline CDR1 is SEHNR and CDR2 is FQNEAQ (reference sequence). V was trimmed by 0 bases and J by 6 bases, leaving 3 bases between them. CDR3: CASSLAREQYF. The CDR3 nucleotides are TGTGCCAGCAGCTTAGCGCGCGAGCAGTACTTC.

The genes are TRBV19 and TRBJ1-5; D is uncertain. There are 12 residues in the CDR3. Trimming pared 1 base from V and 4 bases from J, leaving 2 bases between. CDR1 is LNHDA and CDR2 is SQIVND in the germline V gene (reference sequence). The CDR3 loop reads CASSIVNQPQHF. CDR3 sequence (DNA): TGTGCCAGTAGTATAGTAAATCAGCCCCAGCATTTT.

This clone was seen a few times. The chain is built from TRBV6-1 and TRBJ2-1; 8 nucleotides line up with TRBD2. The V and J ends lost 8 bases and 7 bases, in that order; junction bases with no gene match: 7. The germline V gene has CDR1 MNHNS and CDR2 SASEGT. The CDR3 runs to 13 residues. The CDR3 is CASSPAGVNEQFF. The CDR3 DNA is TGTGCCAGCTCCCCAGCGGGGGTGAATGAGCAGTTCTTC.

The V gene is TRBV29-1, the J gene TRBJ2-7; the D gene is possibly TRBD1 (5 bases). The germline V gene encodes CDR1 SQVTM and CDR2 ANQGSEA. V was cut by 2 bases and J by 4 bases, with 12 bases left in between. CDR3 size: 13 residues. The CDR3 region is CSVEWQGKYEQYF. The CDR3 DNA is TGCAGCGTTGAATGGCAGGGAAAATACGAGCAGTACTTC.

In its sample, this clone was seen once. The V and J genes are TRBV23-1 and TRBJ1-2; D may be TRBD1 (6 bases). TRBV23-1 has ORF status, its function being uncertain. The CDR3 runs 18 residues. V was shortened by 4 bases and J by 4 bases, with 25 bases between the two germline ends. This CDR3 is CASSRTSRRGGSPYGYTF. The CDR3 DNA reads TGCGCCAGCAGTCGAACCTCACGACGGGGGGGCTCCCCCTATGGCTACACCTTC.

This clone is a singleton in its sample. V gene TRBV7-9 combines with J gene TRBJ1-2, with 8 bases lining up with TRBD1. The trim removed 4 bases at V and 5 bases at J, leaving 6 bases unmatched. The CDR3 covers 14 residues. Germline CDR1 and CDR2: SEHNR and FQNEAQ (reference sequence). CDR3 protein: CASSSSGGLYGYTF. The CDR3 DNA is TGTGCCAGCAGCTCTTCAGGGGGCCTTTATGGCTACACCTTC.

The chain carries TRBV11-2 and TRBJ2-5; 10 bases are shared with TRBD2. Germline values: CDR1 SGHAT, CDR2 FQNNGV. V dropped 5 bases and J dropped 5; count of bases not matched to a gene: 5. The CDR3 consists of 14 residues. CDR3 residues: CASSVRTSGETQYF. In nucleotides, the CDR3 is TGTGCCAGCAGCGTACGGACTAGCGGTGAGACCCAGTACTTC.

A single count supports this clone. The chain combines TRBV6-5 with TRBJ1-1; D unclear. The germline CDR1 and CDR2 sequences are MNHEY and SVGAGI. CDR3 length: 14 amino acids. V lost 6 bases, J lost 5 bases, and 16 bases lay in between. This CDR3 is CASRNRGRGTEAFF. The CDR3 DNA follows: TGTGCCAGCAGGAACCGGGGTAGAGGGACTGAAGCTTTCTTT.

The chain uses TRBV5-6 and TRBJ2-1; 9 nucleotides line up with TRBD2. The CDR3 is made up of 16 amino acids. The germline gives CDR1 SGHDT, CDR2 YYEEEE. V shed 0 bases, J shed 5 bases, and the junction held 6 bases outside the gene matches. The DNA for the CDR3 is TGTGCCAGCAGCTTGGGGAATAGCGGGGGTAACAATGAGCAGTTCTTC. Amino acid sequence: CASSLGNSGGNNEQFF. The variable domain in full, with the rest retrieved from reference TRBV5-6 and TRBJ2-1, is DAGVTQSPTHLIKTRGQQVTLRCSPKSGHDTVSWYQQALGQGPQFIFQYYEEEERQRGNFPDRFSGHQFPNYSSELNVNALLLGDSALYLCASSLGNSGGNNEQFFGPGTRLTVL.

The chain links TRBV7-2 to TRBJ1-3, with D unclear. The V gene lost 1 base and the J gene lost 1 base, with 5 bases spanning the gap. The V gene's germline CDR1 is SGHTA and CDR2 FQGNSA. The CDR3 has 14 residues. The CDR3 DNA reads as TGTGCCAGCAGCTTAGTCCGTTCTGGAAACACCATATATTTT. Protein sequence: CASSLVRSGNTIYF.

The gene calls are TRBV10-3 and TRBJ1-5, with 7 nucleotides matching TRBD1. Germline V gene data show CDR1 as ENHRY and CDR2 as SYGVKD. The CDR3 totals 15 residues. With 0 bases clipped from V and 7 bases from J, the junction kept 6 bases outside the gene matches. The CDR3 sequence is CAISESKGQFQPQHF. CDR3 coding DNA: TGTGCCATCAGTGAGTCGAAGGGACAGTTCCAGCCCCAGCATTTT.

The V call is TRBV7-6, the J call TRBJ2-5; D possibly corresponds to TRBD2 (6 bases). The CDR3 extends over 17 amino acids. Looked up from germline, CDR1 is SGHVS and CDR2 is FNYEAQ. Trimming removed 4 bases at V and 5 bases at J, with 23 bases between. The chain's CDR3 is CASSSIHGGIGGETQYF. The DNA for the CDR3 is TGTGCCAGCAGCTCAATTCATGGCGGGATTGGGGGGGAGACCCAGTACTTC.

The rearrangement uses TRBV29-1 and TRBJ2-5; the D gene is possibly TRBD2 (6 bases). The closer fit of TRBJ2-7 to the DNA end suggests the J call may be wrong. CDR3 length: 14 residues. The germline V gene encodes CDR1 SQVTM and CDR2 ANQGSEA. CDR3 residues: CSAANRPGEYEQYF. DNA of the CDR3: TGCAGCGCCGCAAACAGGCCGGGGGAGTACGAGCAGTACTTC.

The rearrangement uses TRBV18 and TRBJ1-4; possibly TRBD1 for D (5 bases). The CDR3 runs to 14 residues. The germline V gene has CDR1 KGHSH and CDR2 LQKENI. The V and J ends lost 6 bases and 8 bases respectively, with 16 bases between them. The DNA for the CDR3 is TGTGCCAGCTCTCCGACCCCGGAGGGGGAAAAACTGTTTTTT. Translating it yields CASSPTPEGEKLFF.

Only a few counts were recorded for this clone. The chain employs TRBV7-9 and TRBJ1-5; possibly TRBD1 for D (5 bases). From germline, CDR1 is SEHNR and CDR2 FQNEAQ (reference sequence). Deletions cut 1 base from V and 6 bases from J, with 22 bases between. The CDR3 has 18 residues. Here the CDR3 reads CASSLGWRGERASQPQHF. As DNA, the CDR3 is TGTGCCAGCAGCTTAGGTTGGCGGGGGGAAAGGGCGAGTCAGCCCCAGCATTTT.

This clone was seen more than once but under ten times. This chain uses TRBV5-1 with TRBJ1-6; perhaps TRBD1 as D (5 bases). Trimming stripped 0 bases from V and 10 bases from J, with 14 bases between. From germline, CDR1 is SGHRS and CDR2 YFSETQ. The CDR3 is 15 residues long. CDR3 residues: CASSLVGGDGSPLHF. The CDR3 DNA reads as TGCGCCAGCAGCTTGGTCGGGGGGGATGGCTCACCCCTCCACTTT.

The genes are TRBV5-6 and TRBJ2-1; D possibly corresponds to TRBD1 (5 bases). The germline V gene encodes CDR1 SGHDT and CDR2 YYEEEE. Trimming pared 0 bases from V and 8 bases from J, leaving 9 bases between. CDR3 length equals 13 residues. Written as DNA, the CDR3 is TGTGCCAGCAGCTTGGCTGGGGCGGATGAGCAGTTCTTC. Its translation is CASSLAGADEQFF. Combining the CDR3 with reference TRBV5-6 and TRBJ2-1 gives the whole variable domain DAGVTQSPTHLIKTRGQQVTLRCSPKSGHDTVSWYQQALGQGPQFIFQYYEEEERQRGNFPDRFSGHQFPNYSSELNVNALLLGDSALYLCASSLAGADEQFFGPGTRLTVL.

V and J are TRBV5-4 and TRBJ1-2; D uncertain. The germline V gene has CDR1 SGHNT and CDR2 YYREEE (reference sequence). Trimming took 3 bases from V and 8 from J, leaving 8 bases between them. CDR3 length: 11 amino acids. The CDR3 bases are TGTGCCAGCAGCTCAAGCGGAGGCTACACCTTC. This codes for CASSSSGGYTF.

As regards this clone: The junction and the germline gene differ at one end; a read error may be behind it. The chain employs TRBV4-1 and TRBJ1-6, with 10 positions matching TRBD1. This CDR3 has 17 amino acids. Per germline, CDR1 MGHRA and CDR2 YSYEKL. CDR3 in amino acids: CASSLEGQGVNNSPLNF. In nucleotides, the CDR3 is TGCGCCAGCAGCCTAGAAGGACAGGGGGTGAATAATTCACCCCTCAACTTT.

This clone occurred a few times. The rearrangement joins TRBV6-6 to TRBJ1-2; D gene ambiguous. V lost 0 bases and J 6 bases, leaving 5 bases between the germline ends. The CDR3 loop spans 12 amino acids. The germline gives CDR1 MNHNY, CDR2 SVGAGI (reference sequence). The CDR3 coding sequence is TGTGCCAGCAGTTACTCGGCGGATGGCTACACCTTC. Translation gives CASSYSADGYTF.

The J gene is TRBJ2-2, the V gene TRBV5-1; D might be TRBD1 (5 bases). Trimming stripped 2 bases from V and 4 bases from J, with 15 bases between. This CDR3 region has 16 residues. Germline V gene data show CDR1 as SGHRS and CDR2 as YFSETQ. The CDR3 sequence is CASSFDPQGGTGELFF. The CDR3 nucleotides read TGCGCCAGCAGCTTCGACCCTCAGGGTGGCACCGGGGAGCTGTTTTTT.

The chain's CDR3 is CASSLGSYEQFF. The CDR3 nucleotides are TGTGCCAGCAGCTTGGGGAGCTATGAGCAGTTCTTC. The chain employs TRBV5-4 and TRBJ2-1; D not certain. The V end was cut by 0 bases, the J end by 8 bases, with 6 bases between. The CDR3 spans 12 residues. Germline CDR1 is SGHNT and CDR2 is YYREEE (reference sequence). The full variable domain, rest sourced from reference TRBV5-4 and TRBJ2-1, is ETGVTQSPTHLIKTRGQQVTLRCSSQSGHNTVSWYQQALGQGPQFIFQYYREEENGRGNFPPRFSGLQFPNYSSELNVNALELDDSALYLCASSLGSYEQFFGPGTRLTVL.

The chain employs TRBV9 and TRBJ2-7, with a weak D call TRBD1 (7 bases). This CDR3 is 12 amino acids long. Germline assignment: CDR1 SGDLS and CDR2 YYNGEE. Trimming took 7 bases from V and 3 from J, leaving 11 bases between them. As DNA, the CDR3 is TGTGCCAGCCAGGGGGGAGACTACGAGCAGTACTTC. It yields the protein CASQGGDYEQYF.

This chain connects TRBV7-9 to TRBJ2-5; 8 bases align to TRBD2. V lost 2 bases, J lost 5 bases, and 7 bases stayed unmatched. CDR1 SEHNR and CDR2 FQNEAQ come from the germline V gene (reference sequence). The CDR3 has 15 residues. CDR3 amino acids: CASSLMSGGGETQYF. In DNA form, the CDR3 reads TGTGCCAGCAGCTTAATGAGCGGGGGTGGGGAGACCCAGTACTTC. Filled out from reference TRBV7-9 and TRBJ2-5, the complete variable domain reads DTGVSQNPRHKITKRGQNVTFRCDPISEHNRLYWYRQTLGQGPEFLTYFQNEAQLEKSRLLSDRFSAERPKGSFSTLEIQRTEQGDSAMYLCASSLMSGGGETQYFGPGTRLLVL.

V is TRBV4-1 and J is TRBJ2-1; 8 nucleotides match TRBD1. The V gene's germline CDR1 is MGHRA and CDR2 YSYEKL. V lost 0 bases and J lost 5; bases outside the gene matches: 21. The CDR3 runs 21 residues. This CDR3 is CASSQDYRAGGPLPHNNEQFF. The CDR3 bases are TGCGCCAGCAGCCAAGATTATAGGGCAGGGGGCCCATTACCGCACAACAATGAGCAGTTCTTC.

The rearrangement uses TRBV29-1 and TRBJ1-5; D remains unclear. Trimming took 3 bases from V and 3 from J, leaving 9 bases between them. This CDR3 is 13 amino acids long. Germline CDR1 reads SQVTM; CDR2 reads ANQGSEA. The CDR3 bases are TGCAGCGTTGAGTCAGGACTCAATCAGCCCCAGCATTTT. Encoded protein: CSVESGLNQPQHF.